Listed below are T cell receptor beta chains from one sample, sequenced in a study. MiXCR, applied by TCRdb to the 5' RACE reads, yields one record per CDR3 protein. The data hold 9,500 to 12,000 distinct CDR3 sequences, with around 47% observed a single time. Source material: tumor-infiltrating naive CD4+ T cells sorted from the breast tumor. The receptors derive from a female donor with breast cancer. CDR3s include the opening cysteine and the closing phenylalanine or tryptophan. D genes are given only for firm matches. Rows may omit the clone size; those that give it use once, few, many or a size class.

clone size | D gene | J gene | V gene | CDR3 DNA | CDR3 protein
. | . | TRBJ1-6 | TRBV7-2 | TGTGCCAGCAGCCCAACTCCGTGGCAGAAGAATTCACCCCTCCACTTT | CASSPTPWQKNSPLHF
. | . | TRBJ1-1 | TRBV12-3/TRBV12-4 | TGTGCCAGCAGCTCCGGACAGTTAGCTTTCTTT | CASSSGQLAFF
medium-sized | TRBD2 | TRBJ2-2 | TRBV15 | TGTGCCACCAGAGCCGGGACTAGGGTAACCGGGGAGCTGTTTTTT | CATRAGTRVTGELFF
. | . | TRBJ1-3 | TRBV7-8 | TGTGCCAGCAGCTTGGCCACCACAGTACTCCTTGGAAACACCATAGATTTT | CASSLATTVLLGNTIDF
. | TRBD2 | TRBJ2-7 | TRBV7-2 | TGTGCCAGCAGCTACTCAGCGGGAGGGGGTTCTTACGAGCAGTACTTC | CASSYSAGGGSYEQYF
few | . | TRBJ2-1 | TRBV6-6 | TGTGCCAGCAGTTTGGACAATGAGCAGTTCTTC | CASSLDNEQFF
. | . | TRBJ2-1 | TRBV6-2/TRBV6-3 | TGTGCCAGCAGTTACCGGGACAACAATGAGCAGTTCTTC | CASSYRDNNEQFF
. | . | TRBJ2-7 | TRBV12-3/TRBV12-4 | TGTGCCAGCAGTCGGTCCGGGACTCTCTACGAGCAGTACTTC | CASSRSGTLYEQYF
. | TRBD1 | TRBJ1-4 | TRBV4-3 | TGCGCCAGCAGCCAAGTCGCCCCTTTCGGGACAGGCAATGAAAAACTGTTTTTT | CASSQVAPFGTGNEKLFF
. | TRBD1 | TRBJ1-4 | TRBV5-6 | TGTGCCAGCAGCTTCCGGGACAGTGGTGAAAAACTGTTTTTT | CASSFRDSGEKLFF
few | . | TRBJ2-6 | TRBV4-2 | TGTGCCAGCAGCCAAGGGGGGAGCTCTGGGGCCAACGTCCTGACTTTC | CASSQGGSSGANVLTF
few | . | TRBJ1-1 | TRBV20-1 | TGCAGTGCTAGACAACAGCGCACTGAAGCTTTCTTT | CSARQQRTEAFF
medium-sized | TRBD2 | TRBJ2-1 | TRBV29-1 | TGCAGCGCTACGCCGGGGACTAGCGGGGCGAACCATGAGCAGTTCTTC | CSATPGTSGANHEQFF
. | TRBD1 | TRBJ1-5 | TRBV5-1 | TGCGCCAGCAGCTTGTCCCCAGGGGGGAGCAATCAGCCCCAGCATTTT | CASSLSPGGSNQPQHF